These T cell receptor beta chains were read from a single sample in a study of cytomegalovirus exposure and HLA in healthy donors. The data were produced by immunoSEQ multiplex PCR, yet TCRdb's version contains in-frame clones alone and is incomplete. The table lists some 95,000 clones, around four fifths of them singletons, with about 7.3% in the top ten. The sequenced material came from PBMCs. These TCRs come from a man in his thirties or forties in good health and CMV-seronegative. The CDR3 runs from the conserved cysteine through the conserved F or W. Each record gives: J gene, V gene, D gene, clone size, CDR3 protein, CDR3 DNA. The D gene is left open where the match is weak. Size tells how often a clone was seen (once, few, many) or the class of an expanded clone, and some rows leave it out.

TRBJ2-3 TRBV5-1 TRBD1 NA CASSPGTGTDTQYF TGCGCCAGCAGCCCCGGGACAGGCACAGATACGCAGTATTTT
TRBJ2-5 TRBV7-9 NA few CASSLGRGRVETQYF TGTGCCAGCAGCTTGGGAAGGGGGAGGGTAGAGACCCAGTACTTC
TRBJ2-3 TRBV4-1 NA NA CASSREASTSTDTQYF TGCGCCAGCAGCCGAGAAGCATCTACTAGCACAGATACGCAGTATTTT
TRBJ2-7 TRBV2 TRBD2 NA CASSERLAGERWYEQYF TGTGCCAGCAGTGAAAGACTAGCGGGAGAGAGGTGGTACGAGCAGTACTTC
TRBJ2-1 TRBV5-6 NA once CASSLRRGTWNEQFF TGTGCCAGCAGCTTGAGAAGGGGAACTTGGAATGAGCAGTTCTTC
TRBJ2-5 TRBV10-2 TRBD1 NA CASSEGGGGTGEETQYF TGCGCCAGCAGTGAGGGGGGCGGAGGGACAGGGGAAGAGACCCAGTACTTC
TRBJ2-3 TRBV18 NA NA CASSEMSGADTQYF TGTGCCAGCTCAGAGATGTCGGGTGCAGATACGCAGTATTTT
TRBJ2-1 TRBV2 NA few CATTTGVSYNEQFF TGTGCCACCACGACAGGAGTCTCCTACAATGAGCAGTTCTTC
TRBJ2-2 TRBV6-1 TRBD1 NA CASSVDRVNTGELFF TGTGCCAGCAGTGTTGACAGGGTGAACACCGGGGAGCTGTTTTTT
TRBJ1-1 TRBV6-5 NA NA CASSSTENTEAFF TGTGCCAGCAGCTCGACAGAAAACACTGAAGCTTTCTTT
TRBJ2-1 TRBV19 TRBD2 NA CASRGRGVYNEQFF TGTGCCAGTAGAGGGAGGGGAGTATACAATGAGCAGTTCTTC
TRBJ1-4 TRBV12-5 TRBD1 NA CASGNKPPGQGLEKLFF TGTGCTAGTGGCAACAAACCCCCGGGACAGGGGCTTGAAAAACTGTTTTTT
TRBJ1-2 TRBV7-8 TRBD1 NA CASSLRETGGYGYTF TGTGCCAGCAGCTTACGAGAGACAGGGGGCTATGGCTACACCTTC
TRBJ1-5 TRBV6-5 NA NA CASSYDSRDQPQHF TGTGCCAGCAGTTACGACAGCCGGGATCAGCCCCAGCATTTT
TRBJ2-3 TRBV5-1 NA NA CASSLRGLDTQYF TGCGCCAGCAGCTTGAGGGGTCTGGATACGCAGTATTTT
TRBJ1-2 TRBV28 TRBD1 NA CASSYDRDRGYTF TGTGCCAGCAGTTATGACAGGGATCGCGGCTACACCTTC
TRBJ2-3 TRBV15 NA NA CATSRSGADTQYF TGTGCCACCAGCAGATCAGGGGCAGATACGCAGTATTTT
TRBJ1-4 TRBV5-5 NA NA CASSMQPGEKLFF TGTGCCAGCAGCATGCAGCCGGGTGAAAAACTGTTTTTT
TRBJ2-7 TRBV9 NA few CASSVGTSIAYEQYF TGTGCCAGCAGCGTAGGAACTAGTATAGCCTACGAGCAGTACTTC